A single sample gave rise to the 14 T cell receptor beta chains below, sequenced in a study of OX40 agonist ivuxolimab in advanced cancers. Generated by immunoSEQ multiplex PCR, the TCRdb table keeps only in-frame clones and is missing some. This sample has about 36,000 clones; about 87% occur once, and the top ten carry about 4%. This sample comprised CD4+ or CD8+ T cells sorted from blood, obtained in a trial of the OX40 agonist ivuxolimab. These receptors were taken from an adult with an advanced solid tumor such as melanoma, head and neck, liver or kidney cancer.

The chain joins TRBV9 to TRBJ2-3; the D is unclear. Germline values: CDR1 SGDLS, CDR2 YYNGEE. The CDR3 spans 15 residues. V lost 3 bases to trimming and J lost 0 bases, with 11 bases between them. The chain's CDR3 is CASSASWGSTDTQYF. In DNA, the CDR3 is TGTGCCAGCAGCGCTAGTTGGGGTAGCACAGATACGCAGTATTTT.

The chain links TRBV5-4 to TRBJ2-7; D is unresolved. The germline V gene encodes CDR1 SGHNT and CDR2 YYREEE (reference sequence). Trimming took off 3 bases at V and 3 bases at J, with 4 bases between the two ends. The CDR3 runs to 11 residues. The CDR3 DNA reads as TGTGCCAGCAGCTCCCACTACGAGCAGTACTTC. As protein: CASSSHYEQYF.

DNA of the CDR3: TGTGCCAGCAGCCCTCGGTGGGCGGTTGAGCCCCACGAGCAGTACTTC. Residues: CASSPRWAVEPHEQYF. The chain is built from TRBV7-8 and TRBJ2-7; no firm D call. This CDR3 spans 16 amino acids. Germline CDR1 and CDR2: SGHVS and FQNEAQ. V gave up 5 bases and J gave up 5 bases, with 22 bases separating them.

CDR3 sequence (DNA): TGTGCCAGCAGCTACGTAGCGCACGCGAACACCGGGGAGCTGTTTTTT. As protein: CASSYVAHANTGELFF. The chain links TRBV6-4 to TRBJ2-2; weak D call: TRBD2 (5 bases). The V and J ends lost 6 bases and 0 bases respectively, with 14 bases between them. Germline assignment: CDR1 MRHNA and CDR2 SNTAGT. The CDR3 loop spans 16 amino acids.

This chain joins TRBV19 and TRBJ2-2; the match to TRBD1 covers 7 bases. The CDR3 extends over 14 amino acids. Trimming at V came to 6 bases and at J to 5 bases, leaving 6 bases not matched to a gene. Germline V gene data show CDR1 as LNHDA and CDR2 as SQIVND (reference sequence). The CDR3: CASRQGRRTGELFF. CDR3 bases: TGTGCCAGTAGACAGGGGCGAAGGACCGGGGAGCTGTTTTTT.

This chain connects TRBV19 to TRBJ2-6; D might be TRBD1 (5 bases). V was trimmed by 3 bases and J by 2 bases, leaving 8 bases between them. The CDR3 covers 15 residues. Per the germline V gene, CDR1 is LNHDA and CDR2 is SQIVND (reference sequence). CDR3 protein: CASSMTRAGANVLTF. CDR3 sequence (DNA): TGTGCCAGTAGTATGACCAGGGCTGGGGCCAACGTCCTGACTTTC. The entire variable domain, with the rest obtained from reference TRBV19 and TRBJ2-6, is as follows: DGGITQSPKYLFRKEGQNVTLSCEQNLNHDAMYWYRQDPGQGLRLIYYSQIVNDFQKGDIAEGYSVSREKKESFPLTVTSAQKNPTAFYLCASSMTRAGANVLTFGAGSRLTVL.

This clone was observed once. This chain connects TRBV28 to TRBJ2-3, with D unresolved. Germline V gene data show CDR1 as MDHEN and CDR2 as SYDVKM. The CDR3 is 14 amino acids. The V end lost 6 bases, the J end lost 3 bases, and 13 bases lay between the germline ends. In nucleotides, the CDR3 is TGTGCCAGCAGCCTCCCAACTCGGACAGATACGCAGTATTTT. This translates into CASSLPTRTDTQYF.

The chain recombines TRBV14 with TRBJ1-2; D gene uncertain. V lost 4 bases, J lost 3 bases, and 15 bases lay in between. In germline, CDR1 is SGHDN, CDR2 FVKESK. The CDR3 spans 15 residues. The CDR3 loop is CASSPWARGHYGYTF. CDR3 bases: TGTGCCAGCAGCCCCTGGGCTCGGGGTCACTATGGCTACACCTTC.

J is TRBJ2-3 and V is TRBV4-1; 11 positions match TRBD2. Losses at the gene ends were 0 bases for V and 5 bases for J; bases not matched to a gene: 7. Germline V gene lookup returns CDR1 MGHRA and CDR2 YSYEKL. CDR3 length: 17 residues. The CDR3 sequence is CASSQDVAGGPRDTQYF. The CDR3 DNA reads TGCGCCAGCAGCCAAGATGTAGCGGGAGGGCCTAGAGATACGCAGTATTTT.

The chain recombines TRBV5-4 with TRBJ2-3; TRBD2 matches at 16 bases. V shed 4 bases and J 4 bases; nucleotides not matched to a gene: 3. The CDR3 runs 16 residues. Germline V CDR1 and CDR2: SGHNT, YYREEE (reference sequence). The CDR3 nucleotides read TGTGCCAGCAGCAAGGGGACTAGCGGGGGGGCAGATACGCAGTATTTT. This codes for CASSKGTSGGADTQYF.

The genes are TRBV2 and TRBJ2-3; D ambiguous. V was shortened by 5 bases and J by 0 bases, with 9 bases between the two germline ends. This CDR3 is built from 14 residues. Germline loops: CDR1 SNHLY, CDR2 FYNNEI. CDR3 sequence (DNA): TGTGCCAGCAGTCGGACGCCTAGCACAGATACGCAGTATTTT. Translating it yields CASSRTPSTDTQYF. Based on the CDR3 plus reference TRBV2 and TRBJ2-3, the full variable domain is EPEVTQTPSHQVTQMGQEVILRCVPISNHLYFYWYRQILGQKVEFLVSFYNNEISEKSEIFDDQFSVERPDGSNFTLKIRSTKLEDSAMYFCASSRTPSTDTQYFGPGTRLTVL.

The gene calls are TRBV5-1 and TRBJ2-3; 13 nucleotides agree with TRBD2. Germline lookup yields CDR1 SGHRS and CDR2 YFSETQ. CDR3 length equals 16 residues. With 5 bases clipped from V and 8 bases from J, the junction kept 11 bases outside the gene matches. CDR3 DNA: TGCGCCAGCAGACCCCCCGGGACTAGCGGGGTTGGTACGCAGTATTTT. Translating it yields CASRPPGTSGVGTQYF.

CDR3 in amino acids: CASSVTRGTPNYGYTF. Here the CDR3 DNA reads TGTGCCAGCAGCGTGACTCGGGGGACGCCTAACTATGGCTACACCTTC. V usage is TRBV7-8 and J usage is TRBJ1-2, with D maybe TRBD1 (5 bases). CDR1 is SGHVS and CDR2 is FQNEAQ in the germline V gene. Trimming left V 5 bases short and J 0 bases short, with 16 bases between. The CDR3 is made up of 16 amino acids.

This chain uses TRBV5-1 with TRBJ2-4; D might be TRBD2 (5 bases). V lost 0 bases to trimming and J lost 0 bases, with 19 bases between them. The CDR3 is made up of 19 amino acids. Germline loops: CDR1 SGHRS, CDR2 YFSETQ. CDR3 protein: CASSLEWSGRILAKNIQYF. In nucleotides, the CDR3 is TGCGCCAGCAGCTTGGAATGGAGCGGCCGTATCCTAGCCAAAAACATTCAGTACTTC.